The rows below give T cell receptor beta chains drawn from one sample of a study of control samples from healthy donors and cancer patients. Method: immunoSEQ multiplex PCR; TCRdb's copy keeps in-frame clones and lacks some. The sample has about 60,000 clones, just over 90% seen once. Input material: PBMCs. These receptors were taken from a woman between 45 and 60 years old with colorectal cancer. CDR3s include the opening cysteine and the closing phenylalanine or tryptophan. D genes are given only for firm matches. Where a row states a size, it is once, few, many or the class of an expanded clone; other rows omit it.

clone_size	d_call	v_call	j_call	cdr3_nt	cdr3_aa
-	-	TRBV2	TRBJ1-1	TGTGCCAGCTTATATGGGGACACTGAAGCTTTCTTT	CASLYGDTEAFF
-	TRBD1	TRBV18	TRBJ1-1	TGTGCCAGCTCACCTCCGGGACAGAGCAGGGAGGCTTTCTTT	CASSPPGQSREAFF
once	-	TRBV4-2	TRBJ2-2	TGTGCCAGCAGTCTTCATGGACGATTGGACGCCGGGGAGCTGTTTTTT	CASSLHGRLDAGELFF
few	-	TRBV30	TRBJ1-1	TGTGCCGGTGCTCGGGTGAACACTGAAGCTTTCTTT	CAGARVNTEAFF
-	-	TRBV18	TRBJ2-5	TGTGCCAGCTCACCAGGGGTAGGAGAGACCCAGTACTTC	CASSPGVGETQYF
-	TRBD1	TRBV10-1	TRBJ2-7	TGCGCCAGCAGCCCCGGGGACAGGATCTACGAGCAGTACTTC	CASSPGDRIYEQYF
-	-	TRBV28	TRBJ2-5	TGTGCCAGCAGTTCTATGGGAGGAGAGACCCAGTACTTC	CASSSMGGETQYF
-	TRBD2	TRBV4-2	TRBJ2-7	TGTGCCAGCAGCCAAGATATCGGCGGGGGCTACGAGCAGTACTTC	CASSQDIGGGYEQYF
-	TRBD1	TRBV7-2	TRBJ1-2	TGTGCCAGCAGCCCACCGGGACAGGGCATAACCTTC	CASSPPGQGITF
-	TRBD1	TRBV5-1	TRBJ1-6	TGCGCCAGCAGCGTGGGGGACAGGGCGGCCGGGGCATATAATTCACCCCTCCACTTT	CASSVGDRAAGAYNSPLHF
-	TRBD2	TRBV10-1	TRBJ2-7	TGCGCCAGCAGTGAGGATAATACGGGAACTAGCGGTCCAGCCGAGCAGTACTTC	CASSEDNTGTSGPAEQYF
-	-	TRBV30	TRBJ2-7	TGTGCCTGGAGTGGCGCAACGCCTGAGGGCGAGCAGTACTTC	CAWSGATPEGEQYF
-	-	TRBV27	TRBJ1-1	TGTGCCAGCAGTTTGGTGCTGAACACTGAAGCTTTCTTT	CASSLVLNTEAFF
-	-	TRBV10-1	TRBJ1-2	TGCGCCAGCAGTGAGTCGGGAAAAGACTATGGCTACACCTTC	CASSESGKDYGYTF
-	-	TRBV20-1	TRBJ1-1	TGCAGTGCTAGATCTGCTCTTGAAGCTTTCTTT	CSARSALEAFF
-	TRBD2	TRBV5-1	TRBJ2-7	TGCGCCAGCAGACGAGGACTAGCGGAACCCTCCTACGAGCAGTACTTC	CASRRGLAEPSYEQYF
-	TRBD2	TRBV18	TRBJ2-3	TGTGCCAGCTCCCCGACTAGCGGGCCCACAGATACGCAGTATTTT	CASSPTSGPTDTQYF
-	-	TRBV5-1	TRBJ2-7	TGCGCCAGCAAACTAGGAAACTACGAGCAGTACTTC	CASKLGNYEQYF
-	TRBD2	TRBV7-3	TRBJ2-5	TGTGCCAGCAGCCCAGGACTAGCGGGAGGGCGTGGAGAGACCCAGTACTTC	CASSPGLAGGRGETQYF
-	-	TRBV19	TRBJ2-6	TGTGCCAGTAGTACCTCAACTGGGGCCAACGTCCTGACTTTC	CASSTSTGANVLTF
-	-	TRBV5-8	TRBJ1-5	TGTGCCAGCAGCGGTAGAGTGAATAGCAATCAGCCCCAGCATTTT	CASSGRVNSNQPQHF
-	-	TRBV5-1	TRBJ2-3	TGCGCCAGCAACGGCAGGGGGGACACAGATACGCAGTATTTT	CASNGRGDTDTQYF
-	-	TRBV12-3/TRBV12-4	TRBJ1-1	TGTGCCAGCAGTTTACGGTGGACTGAAGCTTTCTTT	CASSLRWTEAFF
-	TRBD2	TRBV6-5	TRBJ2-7	TGTGCCACCCCCAAGGGAGGGGAGCAGTACTTC	CATPKGGEQYF
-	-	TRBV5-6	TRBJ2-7	TGTGCCAGCAGCTTGAGGCGCTACGAGCAGTACTTC	CASSLRRYEQYF
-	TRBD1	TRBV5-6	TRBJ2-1	TGTGCCAGCAGTGGGGACAGGGCTTTAAGCGGGCAGTTCTTC	CASSGDRALSGQFF
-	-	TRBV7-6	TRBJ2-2	TGTGCCAGCAGCAACCCCGGGGGTGACGGGGAGCTGTTTTTT	CASSNPGGDGELFF
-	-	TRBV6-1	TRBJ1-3	TGTGCCAGCAGTGAAGTGTCTGTCGGCGGAAACACCATATATTTT	CASSEVSVGGNTIYF
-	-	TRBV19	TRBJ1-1	TGTGCCAGTACCCCCGGGGAGTTTATGAACACTGAAGCTTTCTTT	CASTPGEFMNTEAFF
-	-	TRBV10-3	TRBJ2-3	TGTGCCACTATGGGGCGAACTAGCACAGATACGCAGTATTTT	CATMGRTSTDTQYF
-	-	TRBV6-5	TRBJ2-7	TGTGCCAGCAGCTCGCCCGAGGAGCAGTACTTC	CASSSPEEQYF
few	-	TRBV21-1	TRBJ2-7	TGTGCCAGCAGCAAAGCGCACGGACAGGCGGTCTACGAGCAGTACTTC	CASSKAHGQAVYEQYF
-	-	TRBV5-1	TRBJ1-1	TGCGCCAGCAGCTTGTTCCCCGACCGGGCCCCAGCTGAAGCTTTCTTT	CASSLFPDRAPAEAFF
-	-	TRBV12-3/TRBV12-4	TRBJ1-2	TGTGCCAGCAGTTCGTCGAACTATGGCTACACCTTC	CASSSSNYGYTF
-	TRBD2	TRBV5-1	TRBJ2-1	TGCGCCAGCAGCTTGGAATGGCTAGCGGGGGAATGGGGGAATGAGCAGTTCTTC	CASSLEWLAGEWGNEQFF
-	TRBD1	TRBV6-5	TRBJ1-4	TGTGCCAGCAGTTTTGCAGGGGGCCCAACTAATGAAAAACTGTTTTTT	CASSFAGGPTNEKLFF
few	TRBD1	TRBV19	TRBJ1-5	TGTGCCAGTAGTATCCAGGGGGGCAATCAGCCCCAGCATTTT	CASSIQGGNQPQHF
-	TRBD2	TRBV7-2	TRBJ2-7	TGTGCCAGCAGCTTAATCCCAGCGGGAGCGTACGAGCAGTACTTC	CASSLIPAGAYEQYF
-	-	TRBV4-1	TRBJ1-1	TGCGCCAGCAGCCAAGCCCCGGCGGGAAACACTGAAGCTTTCTTT	CASSQAPAGNTEAFF
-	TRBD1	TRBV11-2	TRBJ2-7	TGTGCCAGCAGCTCACCTGACAGGGGGCAATACGAGCAGTACTTC	CASSSPDRGQYEQYF
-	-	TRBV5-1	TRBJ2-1	TGCGCCAGCAGCTTGGGTCCAGGGGTTGAGCAGTTCTTC	CASSLGPGVEQFF
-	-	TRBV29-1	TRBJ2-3	TGCAGCGTCCTCACAGATACGCAGTATTTT	CSVLTDTQYF
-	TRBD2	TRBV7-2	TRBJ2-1	TGTGCCAGCAGCTTAGCGGGCGTAGCGGGAGGACGGCAGTTCTTC	CASSLAGVAGGRQFF
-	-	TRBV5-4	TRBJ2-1	TGTGCCAGCAGCCCGGGGGCTCCCAGCAATGAGCAGTTCTTC	CASSPGAPSNEQFF
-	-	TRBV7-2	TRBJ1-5	TGTGCCAGCGCGGGAGATAGCAATCAGCCCCAGCATTTT	CASAGDSNQPQHF
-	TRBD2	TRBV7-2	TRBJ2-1	TGTGCCAGCAGCGCACTAGCGGGAGGTGCTCACAATGAGCAGTTCTTC	CASSALAGGAHNEQFF
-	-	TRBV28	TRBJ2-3	TGTGCCAGCGGTAGGGTCTCTAGCACAGATACGCAGTATTTT	CASGRVSSTDTQYF
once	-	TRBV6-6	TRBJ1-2	TGTGCCAGCAGTTTCAACAGGGATGGCTACACCTTC	CASSFNRDGYTF
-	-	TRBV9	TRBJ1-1	TGTGCCAGCACGAAGGGGAGTGAGAACACTGAAGCTTTCTTT	CASTKGSENTEAFF
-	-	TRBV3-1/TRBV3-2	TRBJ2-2	TGTGCCAGCAGCCAAGGGGTCGGGGAGCTGTTTTTT	CASSQGVGELFF
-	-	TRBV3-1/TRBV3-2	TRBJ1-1	TGTGCCAGCAGCCAAACGACCGGAGGAAACACTGAAGCTTTCTTT	CASSQTTGGNTEAFF
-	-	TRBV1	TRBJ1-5	TGCACCAGCACCCCCGTTCTTAATCAGCCCCAGCATTTT	CTSTPVLNQPQHF
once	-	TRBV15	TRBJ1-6	TGTGCCACCAGCAGAGGTATCCAAGGGCTAATCTTAAATTCACCCCTCCACTTT	CATSRGIQGLILNSPLHF
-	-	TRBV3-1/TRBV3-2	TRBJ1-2	TGTGCCAGCAGCCGGGCTGGGGGCGCCGTCTATGGCTACACCTTC	CASSRAGGAVYGYTF